Shown below are 22 T cell receptor beta chains from a single sample sequenced in a study of cytomegalovirus exposure and HLA in healthy donors. The repertoire was sequenced with immunoSEQ multiplex PCR; TCRdb's copy has only in-frame clones and lacks some. The profile shows fewer than 200,000 clones, 85% of them singletons. Material for sequencing was PBMCs. These receptors were obtained from a man younger than 30 in good health and CMV-seropositive.

This clone has only a few counts. The chain employs TRBV29-1 and TRBJ2-3; TRBD1 is a possible D gene (6 bases). V shed 7 bases and J shed 0 bases, with 14 bases lying between them. Germline V gene sequence: CDR1 SQVTM, CDR2 ANQGSEA. This CDR3 region has 14 residues. In nucleotides, the CDR3 is TGCAGCGGCCTCAGGGGACCTAGCACAGATACGCAGTATTTT. This encodes CSGLRGPSTDTQYF.

The chain recombines TRBV5-1 with TRBJ2-1; D is possibly TRBD2 (6 bases). This CDR3 is 15 amino acids long. V was clipped by 4 bases and J by 3 bases, with 14 bases between them. Germline V lookup: CDR1 SGHRS, CDR2 YFSETQ. CDR3 nucleotide sequence: TGCGCCAGCAGCCCGGGGGATGGGCTCTACAATGAGCAGTTCTTC. This codes for CASSPGDGLYNEQFF.

V usage is TRBV11-3 and J usage is TRBJ2-3, with no clear D. Per the germline V gene, CDR1 is SGHNT and CDR2 is YENEEA. V was clipped by 1 base and J by 0 bases, with 8 bases between them. The CDR3 covers 15 residues. CDR3 sequence (DNA): TGTGCCAGCAGCTTAGGCCCGACTAGCACAGATACGCAGTATTTT. It yields the protein CASSLGPTSTDTQYF.

V is TRBV27 and J is TRBJ2-7; TRBD2 aligns across 9 bases. CDR3 length: 16 residues. Per the germline V gene, CDR1 is MNHEY and CDR2 is SMNVEV (reference sequence). V trimming: 6 bases; J trimming: 2 bases; junction bases outside the gene matches: 11. CDR3 in DNA: TGTGCCAGCAGCACTGAGCTACCTAGCGGGACCTACGAGCAGTACTTC. Translating it yields CASSTELPSGTYEQYF.

The chain employs TRBV12-5 and TRBJ2-1; D is ambiguous. Trimming removed 1 base at V and 7 bases at J, with 5 bases between. CDR3 length equals 12 residues. Germline V gene data show CDR1 as LGHNT and CDR2 as FRNRAP. The CDR3 DNA sequence: TGTGCTAGTGGTTTGGGCGCTAATGAGCAGTTCTTC. Residues: CASGLGANEQFF.

V is TRBV10-1 and J is TRBJ2-3; 8 bases fit TRBD2. CDR3 length equals 16 residues. V lost 3 bases, J lost 6 bases, and 11 bases stayed unmatched. The germline V gene has CDR1 WNHNN and CDR2 SYGVQD (reference sequence). This chain's CDR3 is CASSDGREGPRDTQYF. CDR3 coding DNA: TGCGCCAGCAGTGACGGTCGGGAGGGCCCCAGGGATACGCAGTATTTT.

The chain is built from TRBV6-6 and TRBJ2-5, with a weak D call TRBD1 (6 bases). The J call may be wrong; the DNA end is better matched by TRBJ2-7. The CDR3 totals 13 residues. Looked up from germline, CDR1 is MNHNY and CDR2 is SVGAGI (reference sequence). The CDR3 bases are TGTGCCAGCAGTACGGGACAATCCTACGAGCAGTACTTC. Translating gives CASSTGQSYEQYF.

The chain combines TRBV2 with TRBJ1-3; a possible D gene is TRBD1 (5 bases). V lost 8 bases to trimming and J lost 0 bases, with 11 bases between them. Germline CDR1 is SNHLY and CDR2 is FYNNEI. The CDR3 totals 14 residues. CDR3 residues: CASLDILSGNTIYF. The CDR3 DNA reads as TGTGCCAGCCTGGACATACTCTCTGGAAACACCATATATTTT.

This chain joins TRBV2 and TRBJ2-1, with a weak D call TRBD2 (6 bases). The CDR3 has 16 amino acids. V dropped 5 bases and J dropped 7 bases, with 21 bases sitting between them. Germline V CDR1 and CDR2: SNHLY, FYNNEI. The CDR3 coding sequence is TGTGCCAGCAGTCCACGCGAGGGAGGAGGGATAAATGAGCAGTTCTTC. It specifies CASSPREGGGINEQFF.

This clone was observed a few times. CDR3 protein: CASSSPSRELFF. The CDR3 region has the DNA TGTGCCAGCAGCTCCCCCTCCCGGGAGCTGTTTTTT. The chain couples TRBV11-1 to TRBJ2-2; unclear D gene. Germline-derived CDR1 and CDR2 are SGHAT and FQDESV (reference sequence). V shed 4 bases and J shed 9 bases, with 9 bases lying between them. The CDR3 loop spans 12 amino acids.

The chain joins TRBV11-2 to TRBJ2-7; 7 nucleotides align to TRBD2. Trimming removed 5 bases from V and 3 bases from J; junction bases left unmatched: 10. The germline gives CDR1 SGHAT, CDR2 FQNNGV. The CDR3 spans 15 residues. Here the CDR3 DNA reads TGTGCCAGCAGCCTCCGATGGGAGGGCTTCTACGAGCAGTACTTC. It codes for CASSLRWEGFYEQYF. Using reference TRBV11-2 and TRBJ2-7 for the parts outside the CDR3, the full variable domain is EAGVAQSPRYKIIEKRQSVAFWCNPISGHATLYWYQQILGQGPKLLIQFQNNGVVDDSQLPKDRFSAERLKGVDSTLKIQPAKLEDSAVYLCASSLRWEGFYEQYFGPGTRLTVT.

This clone turned up a few times. The chain carries TRBV11-2 and TRBJ1-5; 8 nucleotides agree with TRBD1. Unmatched junction bases numbered 4, after V lost 4 bases and J lost 5 bases. The CDR3 is made up of 14 amino acids. Germline V CDR1 and CDR2: SGHAT, FQNNGV. The CDR3 DNA is TGTGCCAGCAGCTCCGGACAGGGCGATCAGCCCCAGCATTTT. Amino acids: CASSSGQGDQPQHF.

The chain is built from TRBV2 and TRBJ2-2, with D maybe TRBD2 (5 bases). Trimming took 3 bases from V and 7 from J, leaving 15 bases between them. This CDR3 has 15 residues. CDR1 and CDR2 from the germline V gene are SNHLY and FYNNEI. The CDR3 here is CASSEAAWTGGELFF. CDR3 nucleotides: TGTGCCAGCAGTGAGGCCGCGTGGACTGGCGGGGAGCTGTTTTTT.

The chain is built from TRBV27 and TRBJ2-3, with TRBD2 matching over 12 bases. The germline V gene has CDR1 MNHEY and CDR2 SMNVEV (reference sequence). This CDR3 has 17 amino acids. Germline trimming cut 5 bases from V and 0 bases from J; bases unmatched to any gene: 6. As DNA, the CDR3 is TGTGCCAGCAGTCCAAGGACTAGCGGGACTAGCACAGATACGCAGTATTTT. It encodes CASSPRTSGTSTDTQYF.

The genes are TRBV19 and TRBJ2-5; D is unclear. The V gene lost 5 bases and the J gene lost 5 bases, with 9 bases spanning the gap. The CDR3 has 12 residues. Germline V CDR1 and CDR2: LNHDA, SQIVND (reference sequence). This CDR3 is CASSASGETQYF. CDR3 bases: TGTGCCAGTAGTGCTTCCGGGGAGACCCAGTACTTC.

The CDR3 nucleotides read TGTGCCAGCAGCGATGATCCAGGGCGAACCGGGGAGCTGTTTTTT. Its translation: CASSDDPGRTGELFF. The chain carries TRBV9 and TRBJ2-2; maybe TRBD1 (5 bases). Per the germline V gene, CDR1 is SGDLS and CDR2 is YYNGEE. The length of the CDR3 is 15 residues. Trimming stripped 3 bases from V and 5 bases from J, with 14 bases between.

This clone was found once. V usage is TRBV13 and J usage is TRBJ2-7; 9 nucleotides line up with TRBD1. The CDR3 covers 16 residues. From germline, CDR1 is PRHDT and CDR2 FYEKMQ (reference sequence). V lost 0 bases and J lost 2; bases outside the gene matches: 5. CDR3 region: CASSLGNRGLAYEQYF. CDR3 nucleotide sequence: TGTGCCAGCAGCTTAGGCAACAGGGGGCTGGCCTACGAGCAGTACTTC.

The rearrangement joins TRBV13 to TRBJ2-1; 11 nucleotides agree with TRBD1. The germline V gene encodes CDR1 PRHDT and CDR2 FYEKMQ (reference sequence). The V gene end was trimmed by 4 bases and the J gene end by 3 bases; junction bases not matched to a gene: 8. This CDR3 has 17 residues. CDR3 amino acids: CASSSPGGTGGYNEQFF. In nucleotides, the CDR3 is TGTGCCAGCAGCTCGCCTGGTGGGACAGGGGGCTACAATGAGCAGTTCTTC.

This sequence joins TRBV11-2 and TRBJ1-1; D gene uncertain. Germline values: CDR1 SGHAT, CDR2 FQNNGV. The CDR3 spans 13 residues. Trimming cost V 7 bases and J 4 bases, with 13 bases left between them. The CDR3, as DNA: TGTGCCAGCACCCCCTTTCGGAGCACTGAAGCTTTCTTT. Translated: CASTPFRSTEAFF.

This chain uses TRBV5-4 with TRBJ2-1; TRBD1 matches 10 bases. This CDR3 is built from 15 residues. Germline-derived CDR1 and CDR2 are SGHNT and YYREEE (reference sequence). The V gene end was trimmed by 3 bases and the J gene end by 6 bases; junction bases not matched to a gene: 6. The CDR3, as DNA: TGTGCCAGCAGCTCGGGACAGGGGATTTCCAATGAGCAGTTCTTC. This translates into CASSSGQGISNEQFF.

This clone has ten or more counts. The chain joins TRBV5-1 to TRBJ1-6; D perhaps matches TRBD1 (5 bases). With 0 bases removed from V and 9 bases from J, the gap between germline ends came to 13 bases. Germline V CDR1 and CDR2: SGHRS, YFSETQ. The CDR3 has 15 residues. As DNA, the CDR3 is TGCGCCAGCAGCTTGGGAGGCCAGGGAGGTTCACCCCTCCACTTT. Translation gives CASSLGGQGGSPLHF.

Note on this clone: The identical CDR3 is also encoded by other nucleotide sequences in the sample. The chain links TRBV11-2 to TRBJ1-5; D gene unclear. V dropped 0 bases and J dropped 3 bases, with 3 bases sitting between them. This CDR3 contains 13 residues. Looked up from germline, CDR1 is SGHAT and CDR2 is FQNNGV. This CDR3 is CASSLDLNQPQHF. The CDR3 nucleotides read TGTGCCAGCAGCTTAGATCTCAATCAGCCCCAGCATTTT. The variable domain in full, completed from reference TRBV11-2 and TRBJ1-5, reads EAGVAQSPRYKIIEKRQSVAFWCNPISGHATLYWYQQILGQGPKLLIQFQNNGVVDDSQLPKDRFSAERLKGVDSTLKIQPAKLEDSAVYLCASSLDLNQPQHFGDGTRLSIL.